Shown below are 31 T cell receptor beta chains from a single sample sequenced in a study of T-cell memory formation after mild COVID-19. TCRdb reprocessed the 5' RACE reads via MiXCR and lists one record per CDR3 protein. The sample lists 65,000 to 90,000 distinct CDR3 sequences, roughly 13% occurring once. Sequencing input: PBMCs or a T cell subset sorted from them (not recorded which). The receptors derive from an adult woman who had mild COVID-19 (a few samples of this study predate the infection). Cell type and time point are not known.

The chain links TRBV4-1 to TRBJ2-7; 11 nucleotides line up with TRBD1. Germline V gives CDR1 MGHRA, CDR2 YSYEKL. The CDR3 covers 16 residues. V shed 1 base and J 3 bases; nucleotides not matched to a gene: 5. The CDR3 DNA reads as TGCGCCAGCAGCCAAGCTTATGGGACAGGGGGCTACGAGCAGTACTTC. Encoded protein: CASSQAYGTGGYEQYF.

This sequence joins TRBV7-8 and TRBJ2-1; weak D call: TRBD1 (5 bases). Germline values: CDR1 SGHVS, CDR2 FQNEAQ. Trimming left V 3 bases short and J 4 bases short, with 10 bases between. There are 14 residues in the CDR3. The CDR3 DNA sequence: TGTGCCAGCAGCTTTCAGGGATCGTACAATGAGCAGTTCTTC. Translated: CASSFQGSYNEQFF.

The chain joins TRBV29-1 to TRBJ2-7; no definite D call. CDR1 is SQVTM and CDR2 is ANQGSEA in the germline V gene. The CDR3 sequence is 16 residues long. The V gene lost 1 base and the J gene lost 2 bases, with 18 bases spanning the gap. The CDR3 loop is CSVEVATDFRPYEQYF. As DNA, the CDR3 is TGCAGCGTTGAAGTAGCCACTGACTTTCGGCCCTACGAGCAGTACTTC.

This clonotype appeared a few times. The J gene is TRBJ1-5, the V gene TRBV9; D ambiguous. Germline V gene sequence: CDR1 SGDLS, CDR2 YYNGEE. The CDR3 spans 13 residues. With 4 bases removed from V and 0 bases from J, the gap between germline ends came to 5 bases. In DNA, the CDR3 is TGTGCCAGCAGCAGGGATAGCAATCAGCCCCAGCATTTT. Residues: CASSRDSNQPQHF.

The sample holds a few counts of this clonotype. This chain uses TRBV12-3 or TRBV12-4 with TRBJ2-7, with D hard to call. Trimming removed 1 base from V and 2 bases from J, with 6 bases in between. The CDR3 has 13 residues. The CDR3, as DNA: TGTGCCAGCAGTTTAGGATCTACCTACGAGCAGTACTTC. Protein: CASSLGSTYEQYF.

The chain links TRBV15 to TRBJ2-4, with 7 positions matching TRBD1. Germline lookup yields CDR1 LNHNV and CDR2 YYDKDF (reference sequence). CDR3 size: 14 residues. V gave up 5 bases and J gave up 8 bases; unmatched junction bases: 9. CDR3 loop: CATSASDRVYIQYF. CDR3 in DNA: TGTGCCACCAGCGCCTCCGACAGGGTATACATTCAGTACTTC.

In its sample, this clonotype was seen a few times. The V and J genes are TRBV29-1 and TRBJ2-5; 9 positions match TRBD1. The CDR3 length is 12 residues. Unmatched junction bases numbered 3, after V lost 5 bases and J lost 5 bases. Germline V CDR1 and CDR2: SQVTM, ANQGSEA. The CDR3 region is CSVWDRVETQYF. The DNA of the CDR3 is TGCAGCGTTTGGGACAGGGTTGAGACCCAGTACTTC.

This clonotype was found a few times. This chain links TRBV3-1 with TRBJ1-1; tentatively, D is TRBD1 (5 bases). The germline gives CDR1 LGHDT, CDR2 YNNKEL (reference sequence). V gave up 6 bases and J gave up 6 bases, with 23 bases separating them. The CDR3 sequence is 16 residues long. CDR3 sequence (DNA): TGTGCCAGCAGTCCCAAGGGAAGGATATGGGGCGCTGAAGCTTTCTTT. It specifies CASSPKGRIWGAEAFF.

This clonotype was recorded a few times. The gene calls are TRBV4-2 and TRBJ1-2; D call uncertain. The CDR3 is 14 amino acids. CDR1 and CDR2 (germline): LGHNA, YNFKEQ. Trimming took off 0 bases at V and 1 base at J, with 6 bases between the two ends. CDR3 protein: CASSQDLNNYGYTF. The CDR3 DNA reads as TGTGCCAGCAGCCAAGATCTCAATAACTATGGCTACACCTTC.

This clonotype has more than one count but fewer than ten. V is TRBV12-3 or TRBV12-4 and J is TRBJ2-3; TRBD1 matches at 9 bases. CDR3 size: 14 residues. Trimming took 5 bases from V and 7 from J; bases not matched to a gene: 7. The CDR3, as DNA: TGTGCCAGCAGTGTGGGACAGGGATTTTATACGCAGTATTTT. This translates into CASSVGQGFYTQYF.

This clonotype was detected many times. V gene TRBV4-3 combines with J gene TRBJ2-2; 7 nucleotides line up with TRBD2. V shed 4 bases and J 4 bases; nucleotides not matched to a gene: 12. Germline loops: CDR1 LGHNA, CDR2 YSLEER. The CDR3 consists of 17 residues. The DNA for the CDR3 is TGCGCCAGCAGCCTCCTGGGGGGGAAAAAGGGCACCGGGGAGCTGTTTTTT. Protein product: CASSLLGGKKGTGELFF.

The CDR3 sequence is CASSPTGNHLNTEAFF. The CDR3 DNA follows: TGTGCCAGCAGCCCAACAGGGAACCATCTGAACACTGAAGCTTTCTTT. This sequence joins TRBV7-2 and TRBJ1-1; TRBD1 is a possible D gene (6 bases). In germline, CDR1 is SGHTA, CDR2 FQGNSA. Trimming took 5 bases from V and 0 from J, leaving 16 bases between them. The CDR3 is made up of 16 amino acids.

The J gene is TRBJ2-2, the V gene TRBV25-1; the match to TRBD1 covers 8 bases. From germline, CDR1 is MGHDK and CDR2 SYGVNS. J gave up 0 bases and V 5 bases, and 2 bases lay outside the gene matches. The CDR3 covers 15 residues. The CDR3 DNA reads TGTGCCAGCAGTCAGGGGGCTTCGAACACCGGGGAGCTGTTTTTT. Its protein is CASSQGASNTGELFF. The whole variable domain, filled in from reference TRBV25-1 and TRBJ2-2, reads EADIYQTPRYLVIGTGKKITLECSQTMGHDKMYWYQQDPGMELHLIHYSYGVNSTEKGDLSSESTVSRIRTEHFPLTLESARPSHTSQYLCASSQGASNTGELFFGEGSRLTVL.

A few counts support this clonotype. The chain couples TRBV2 to TRBJ2-1, with D possibly TRBD1 on 5 matching bases. The CDR3 is made up of 17 amino acids. Trimming took 8 bases from V and 5 from J, leaving 25 bases between them. The V gene's germline CDR1 is SNHLY and CDR2 FYNNEI. In DNA form, the CDR3 reads TGTGCCAGCGCACATCCCCCCCAGGGTTATGGTGACAATGAGCAGTTCTTC. Protein product: CASAHPPQGYGDNEQFF.

This clonotype was picked up a small number of times. This chain joins TRBV7-2 and TRBJ1-2; 7 nucleotides align to TRBD1. The V gene's germline CDR1 is SGHTA and CDR2 FQGNSA. V lost 5 bases to trimming and J lost 1 base; unmatched junction nucleotides: 7. The CDR3 runs to 15 residues. The CDR3 loop is CASSQTGIFNYGYTF. Written as DNA, the CDR3 is TGTGCCAGCAGCCAGACAGGGATTTTTAACTATGGCTACACCTTC.

V is TRBV24-1 and J is TRBJ2-6, with 8 bases that match TRBD1. Trimming removed 2 bases from V and 2 bases from J; junction bases left unmatched: 7. CDR1 and CDR2 (germline): KGHDR, SFDVKD. The CDR3 contains 18 residues. The CDR3 loop is CATSDSGQGNTGANVLTF. In nucleotides, the CDR3 is TGTGCCACCAGTGATTCTGGACAGGGAAATACTGGGGCCAACGTCCTGACTTTC.

CDR3 coding DNA: TGTGCCAGCAGCCAAGCCGAGAACAATGAGCAGTTCTTC. It encodes CASSQAENNEQFF. This chain connects TRBV4-2 to TRBJ2-1; D gene uncertain. This CDR3 is 13 amino acids long. Germline V gives CDR1 LGHNA, CDR2 YNFKEQ. V was pared by 1 base and J by 5 bases, with 6 bases between.

This clonotype was observed a few times. CDR3: CASSFAGISTDTQYF. The CDR3 DNA reads as TGTGCCAGCAGTTTCGCGGGGATCAGCACAGATACGCAGTATTTT. The rearrangement joins TRBV6-5 to TRBJ2-3; possibly TRBD2 for D (6 bases). CDR3 length: 15 amino acids. Trimming left V 4 bases short and J 0 bases short, with 11 bases between. Germline-derived CDR1 and CDR2 are MNHEY and SVGAGI.

This sequence joins TRBV30 and TRBJ1-1; D not certain. The CDR3 consists of 14 residues. The ends were cut back, 0 bases at V and 4 bases at J, with 12 bases in the middle. Germline lookup yields CDR1 GTSNPN and CDR2 SVGIG (reference sequence). The CDR3 loop reads CAWSVTGGSTEAFF. The CDR3 nucleotides are TGTGCCTGGAGTGTTACGGGAGGGAGCACTGAAGCTTTCTTT.

The V gene is TRBV18, the J gene TRBJ2-2, with D maybe TRBD1 (5 bases). Germline CDR1 KGHSH, CDR2 LQKENI. V was clipped by 0 bases and J by 6 bases, with 14 bases between them. The CDR3 is 16 residues long. CDR3 in DNA: TGTGCCAGCTCACCACCGATACCAGGGATCGCCGGGGAGCTGTTTTTT. Residues: CASSPPIPGIAGELFF.

This clonotype was recorded a few times. The V and J genes are TRBV7-9 and TRBJ2-3; 10 bases match TRBD2. There are 15 residues in the CDR3. V dropped 3 bases and J dropped 1; count of bases not matched to a gene: 1. Germline V gives CDR1 SEHNR, CDR2 FQNEAQ (reference sequence). In DNA, the CDR3 is TGTGCCAGCAGCTTCGGGACTAGCGGCACAGATACGCAGTATTTT. Its translation is CASSFGTSGTDTQYF.

A few counts support this clonotype. V and J are TRBV7-9 and TRBJ1-1; TRBD1 might be the D (5 bases). Germline V gene lookup returns CDR1 SEHNR and CDR2 FQNEAQ (reference sequence). V shed 1 base and J shed 5 bases, with 8 bases lying between them. The CDR3 extends over 13 amino acids. CDR3 in DNA: TGTGCCAGCAGCTTAGGGACAATAACTGAAGCTTTCTTT. It codes for CASSLGTITEAFF.

The chain combines TRBV11-2 with TRBJ2-3; the D is unclear. Germline V gene data show CDR1 as SGHAT and CDR2 as FQNNGV. The ends were cut back, 2 bases at V and 5 bases at J, with 8 bases in the middle. The CDR3 covers 13 residues. DNA for the CDR3: TGTGCCAGCAGCTTAACCGCTGTAGATACGCAGTATTTT. The encoded protein is CASSLTAVDTQYF.

The chain links TRBV5-1 to TRBJ2-5, with D unresolved. CDR1 is SGHRS, CDR2 YFSETQ, per germline. This CDR3 region has 14 residues. The V end lost 2 bases, the J end lost 3 bases, and 11 bases lay between the germline ends. The CDR3 reads CASSFTAVEETQYF. CDR3 in DNA: TGCGCCAGCAGCTTTACGGCGGTCGAAGAGACCCAGTACTTC.

In this sample, this clonotype turned up a few times. The V and J genes are TRBV7-7 and TRBJ2-3, with TRBD2 matching over 12 bases. Trimming cost V 5 bases and J 4 bases; bases outside gene matches: 1. Germline V gives CDR1 SSHAT, CDR2 FNYEAQ (reference sequence). CDR3 length: 14 amino acids. The CDR3 sequence: CASSRTSGADTQYF. For the CDR3, the DNA is TGTGCCAGCAGCCGGACTAGCGGGGCAGATACGCAGTATTTT.

This clonotype appeared a single time. This chain uses TRBV7-9 with TRBJ1-6; maybe TRBD1 (5 bases). CDR3 length: 16 residues. Trimming took off 6 bases at V and 2 bases at J, with 14 bases between the two ends. Per the germline V gene, CDR1 is SEHNR and CDR2 is FQNEAQ (reference sequence). The DNA for the CDR3 is TGTGCCAGCAGATCTGACAGCGGACCCTATAATTCACCCCTCCACTTT. It translates to CASRSDSGPYNSPLHF.

The sample holds a few counts of this clonotype. The chain is built from TRBV7-9 and TRBJ2-1; D unclear. V dropped 5 bases and J dropped 4 bases, with 6 bases sitting between them. The CDR3 is 12 residues long. CDR1 is SEHNR and CDR2 is FQNEAQ in the germline V gene (reference sequence). The CDR3: CASSNTYNEQFF. CDR3 coding DNA: TGTGCCAGCAGCAATACTTACAATGAGCAGTTCTTC.

The chain has TRBV7-9 and TRBJ2-7, with 7 nucleotides matching TRBD1. The length of the CDR3 is 14 residues. Germline V gives CDR1 SEHNR, CDR2 FQNEAQ (reference sequence). Losses at the gene ends were 3 bases for V and 4 bases for J; bases not matched to a gene: 6. The CDR3 region is CASSFDRAEYEQYF. In nucleotides, the CDR3 is TGTGCCAGCAGCTTTGACAGGGCTGAGTACGAGCAGTACTTC.

This rearrangement joins TRBV11-2 to TRBJ2-3, with D hard to call. This CDR3 region has 16 residues. Trimming removed 0 bases at V and 3 bases at J, with 13 bases between. Germline CDR1 is SGHAT and CDR2 is FQNNGV. CDR3 amino acids: CASSLDDWRITDTQYF. The CDR3 DNA follows: TGTGCCAGCAGCTTAGATGACTGGAGAATTACAGATACGCAGTATTTT.

This clonotype was counted between two and nine times. This chain links TRBV9 with TRBJ2-2; TRBD2 might be the D (5 bases). The CDR3 is 16 residues long. Germline V gene sequence: CDR1 SGDLS, CDR2 YYNGEE. V was pared by 3 bases and J by 1 base, with 13 bases between. The CDR3 reads CASSARTGGNTGELFF. For the CDR3, the DNA is TGTGCCAGCAGCGCTAGGACCGGAGGGAACACCGGGGAGCTGTTTTTT.

The gene calls are TRBV6-5 and TRBJ1-1, with unresolved D. Germline CDR1 is MNHEY and CDR2 is SVGAGI. Trimming removed 8 bases from V and 3 bases from J, with 10 bases in between. This CDR3 is built from 12 residues. CDR3 sequence reads: CASEGWDTEAFF. In nucleotides, the CDR3 is TGTGCCAGCGAAGGGTGGGACACTGAAGCTTTCTTT.